This entry lists 13 T cell receptor beta chains sequenced from one sample in a study of blood T cell repertoires in COVID-19. Sequenced by immunoSEQ multiplex PCR; TCRdb stores in-frame clones only, minus some. The profile shows approximately 340,000 clones, around 90% of them singletons. Specimen: peripheral blood. The receptor source for this set is a man aged 25-40 years with COVID-19, enrolled during active disease.

This clone was counted between two and nine times. The chain combines TRBV6-2 or TRBV6-3 with TRBJ2-7, with D uncertain. CDR1 and CDR2 (germline): MNHEY, SVGEGT. This CDR3 contains 11 residues. Trimming removed 5 bases from V and 2 bases from J, with 4 bases in between. This CDR3 reads CASSDTYEQYF. In DNA, the CDR3 is TGTGCCAGCAGTGACACCTACGAGCAGTACTTC.

The gene calls are TRBV6-5 and TRBJ2-2; D is unresolved. Germline lookup yields CDR1 MNHEY and CDR2 SVGAGI. The CDR3 consists of 15 residues. The V gene lost 5 bases and the J gene lost 5 bases, with 15 bases spanning the gap. DNA of the CDR3: TGTGCCAGCAGTCTTAAGACTCTAAGGACCGGGGAGCTGTTTTTT. It yields the protein CASSLKTLRTGELFF.

The CDR3 region has the DNA TGCAGTCCGACACAGGTCTATGGCTACACCTTC. It yields the protein CSPTQVYGYTF. The rearrangement joins TRBV20-1 to TRBJ1-2; a possible D gene is TRBD1 (5 bases). This CDR3 contains 11 residues. CDR1 and CDR2 (germline): DFQATT, SNEGSKA (reference sequence). V shed 8 bases and J shed 4 bases, with 11 bases lying between them.

V and J are TRBV18 and TRBJ2-5; 12 nucleotides match TRBD2. After removal of 2 bases from V and 4 bases from J, the junction contained 2 bases not matched to a gene. The CDR3 runs 15 residues. Germline V gene lookup returns CDR1 KGHSH and CDR2 LQKENI. Here the CDR3 reads CASSPGLAGTETQYF. CDR3 in DNA: TGTGCCAGCTCACCAGGACTAGCGGGAACAGAGACCCAGTACTTC.

J is TRBJ1-2 and V is TRBV30; the D gene is possibly TRBD1 (6 bases). Between the trimmed V and J ends, which lost 2 bases and 4 bases, there was a span of 23 bases. The CDR3 length is 17 residues. CDR1 is GTSNPN and CDR2 is SVGIG in the germline V gene (reference sequence). The DNA of the CDR3 is TGTGCCTGGAGTACACCTCGTGGACAGTACAGAATCTATGGCTACACCTTC. This gives the protein CAWSTPRGQYRIYGYTF. The whole variable domain, filled in from reference TRBV30 and TRBJ1-2, reads SQTIHQWPATLVQPVGSPLSLECTVEGTSNPNLYWYRQAAGRGLQLLFYSVGIGQISSEVPQNLSASRPQDRQFILSSKKLLLSDSGFYLCAWSTPRGQYRIYGYTFGSGTRLTVV.

V is TRBV11-3 and J is TRBJ2-1, with D unclear. Germline V lookup: CDR1 SGHNT, CDR2 YENEEA. With 5 bases removed from V and 6 bases from J, the gap between germline ends came to 11 bases. This CDR3 has 13 residues. The CDR3 spells CASSPVAGNEQFF. The CDR3 nucleotides are TGTGCCAGCAGCCCTGTGGCAGGCAATGAGCAGTTCTTC.

The CDR3 sequence: CALIGGDYEQYF. In DNA, the CDR3 is TGCGCCCTAATTGGGGGGGACTACGAGCAGTACTTC. The chain uses TRBV5-1 and TRBJ2-7; TRBD2 matches 7 bases. V dropped 10 bases and J dropped 3; count of bases not matched to a gene: 7. Germline V lookup: CDR1 SGHRS, CDR2 YFSETQ. The CDR3 has 12 amino acids.

The chain recombines TRBV9 with TRBJ2-7, with a weak D call TRBD1 (6 bases). Trimming took off 0 bases at V and 0 bases at J, with 10 bases between the two ends. CDR1 and CDR2 from the germline V gene are SGDLS and YYNGEE. The CDR3 covers 15 residues. CDR3 sequence reads: CASSVEGGPSYEQYF. In DNA, the CDR3 is TGTGCCAGCAGCGTAGAAGGGGGTCCCTCCTACGAGCAGTACTTC.

This rearrangement joins TRBV29-1 to TRBJ1-4, with D perhaps TRBD1 (5 bases). Germline V lookup: CDR1 SQVTM, CDR2 ANQGSEA. Between the trimmed V and J ends, which lost 3 bases and 3 bases, there was a span of 11 bases. This CDR3 has 14 residues. The CDR3 sequence: CSVELQTANEKLFF. The CDR3 coding sequence is TGCAGCGTTGAGCTACAGACAGCTAATGAAAAACTGTTTTTT.

The chain couples TRBV30 to TRBJ2-1, with 13 bases that match TRBD2. The CDR3 totals 20 residues. The ends lost 0 bases at V and 1 base at J; junction bases unmatched: 12. Looked up from germline, CDR1 is GTSNPN and CDR2 is SVGIG (reference sequence). The CDR3 loop reads CAWSVIRPTSGRLSYNEQFF. In DNA form, the CDR3 reads TGTGCCTGGAGTGTGATTAGGCCGACTAGCGGGAGGCTTTCCTACAATGAGCAGTTCTTC.

The chain carries TRBV27 and TRBJ2-7; TRBD2 matches 7 bases. The germline gives CDR1 MNHEY, CDR2 SMNVEV (reference sequence). The CDR3 length is 16 residues. V was clipped by 0 bases and J by 4 bases; unmatched bases: 9. CDR3 sequence: CASSLSAGESAYEQYF. DNA of the CDR3: TGTGCCAGCAGTTTATCGGCGGGAGAATCAGCTTACGAGCAGTACTTC.

The V gene is TRBV19, the J gene TRBJ1-4, with a possible D match to TRBD1 (5 bases). V lost 7 bases and J 0 bases, leaving 18 bases between the germline ends. The CDR3 consists of 17 residues. Germline values: CDR1 LNHDA, CDR2 SQIVND (reference sequence). CDR3 sequence reads: CASNPVGRGATNEKLFF. In nucleotides, the CDR3 is TGTGCCAGTAATCCTGTTGGCCGGGGGGCAACTAATGAAAAACTGTTTTTT.

CDR3 sequence (DNA): TGTGCCAGCAGTTTAAGTAGAGGCAGAGCCTATCAGCCCCAGCATTTT. The encoded protein is CASSLSRGRAYQPQHF. This rearrangement joins TRBV28 to TRBJ1-5; D uncertain. The germline V gene has CDR1 MDHEN and CDR2 SYDVKM. Trimming pared 2 bases from V and 5 bases from J, leaving 16 bases between. CDR3 size: 16 residues.